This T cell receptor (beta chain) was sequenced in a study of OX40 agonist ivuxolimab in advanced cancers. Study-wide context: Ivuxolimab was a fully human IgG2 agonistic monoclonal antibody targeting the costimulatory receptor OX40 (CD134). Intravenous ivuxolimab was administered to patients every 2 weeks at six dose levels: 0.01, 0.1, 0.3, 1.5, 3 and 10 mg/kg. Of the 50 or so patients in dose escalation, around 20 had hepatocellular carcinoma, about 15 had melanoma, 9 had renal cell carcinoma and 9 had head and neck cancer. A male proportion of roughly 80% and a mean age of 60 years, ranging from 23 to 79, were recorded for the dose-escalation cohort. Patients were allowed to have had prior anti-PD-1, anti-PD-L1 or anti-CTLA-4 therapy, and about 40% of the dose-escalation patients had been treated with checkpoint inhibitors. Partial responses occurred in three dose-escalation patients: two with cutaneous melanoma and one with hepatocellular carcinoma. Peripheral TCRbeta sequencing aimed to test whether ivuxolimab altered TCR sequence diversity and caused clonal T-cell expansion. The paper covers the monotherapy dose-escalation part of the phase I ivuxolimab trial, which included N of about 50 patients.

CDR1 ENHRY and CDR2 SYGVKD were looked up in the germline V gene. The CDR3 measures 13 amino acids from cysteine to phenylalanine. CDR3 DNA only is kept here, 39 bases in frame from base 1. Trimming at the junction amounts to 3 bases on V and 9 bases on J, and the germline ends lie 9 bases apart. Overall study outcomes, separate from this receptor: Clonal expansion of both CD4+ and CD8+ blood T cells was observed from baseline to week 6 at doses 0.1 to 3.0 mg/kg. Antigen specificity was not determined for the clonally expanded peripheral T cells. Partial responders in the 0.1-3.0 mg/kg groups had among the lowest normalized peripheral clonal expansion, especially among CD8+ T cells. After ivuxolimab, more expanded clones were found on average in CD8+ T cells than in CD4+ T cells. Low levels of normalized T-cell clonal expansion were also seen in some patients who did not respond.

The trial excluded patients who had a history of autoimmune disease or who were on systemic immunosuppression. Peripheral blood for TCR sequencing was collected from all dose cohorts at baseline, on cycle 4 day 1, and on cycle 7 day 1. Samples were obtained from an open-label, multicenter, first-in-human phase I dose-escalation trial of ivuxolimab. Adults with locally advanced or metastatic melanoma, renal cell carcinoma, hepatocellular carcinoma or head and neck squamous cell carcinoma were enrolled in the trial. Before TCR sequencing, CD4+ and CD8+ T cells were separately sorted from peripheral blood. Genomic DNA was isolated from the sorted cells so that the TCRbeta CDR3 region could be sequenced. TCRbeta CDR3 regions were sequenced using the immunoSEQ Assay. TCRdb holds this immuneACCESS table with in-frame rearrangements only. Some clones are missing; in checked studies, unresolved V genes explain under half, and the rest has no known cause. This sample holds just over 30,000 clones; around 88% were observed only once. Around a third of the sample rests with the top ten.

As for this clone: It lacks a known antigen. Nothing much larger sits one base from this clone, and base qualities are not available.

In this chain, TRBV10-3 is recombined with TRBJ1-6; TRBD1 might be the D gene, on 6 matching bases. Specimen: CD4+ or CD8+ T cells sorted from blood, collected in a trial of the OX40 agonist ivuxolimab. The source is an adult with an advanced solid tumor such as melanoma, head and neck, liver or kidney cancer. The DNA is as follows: TGTGCCATCAGTGAAAAGGGGGGTTCACCCCTCCACTTT. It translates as CAISEKGGSPLHF.